This T cell receptor beta chain was profiled in a study of early T cells in non-severe SARS-CoV-2 infection. The ends were cut back, 2 bases at V and 1 base at J, with 12 bases in the middle. Germline CDR1 and CDR2: MNHNY and SVGAGI (reference sequence). This CDR3 is 15 amino acids long. This clonotype was seen a handful of times. MiXCR, run by TCRdb on the 5' RACE reads, gives a single entry per CDR3 protein. The top ten clones hold under 7.5% of a sample with about 80,000 distinct CDR3 sequences, more than 4% of them seen once. The chain links TRBV6-6 to TRBJ2-7, with D possibly being TRBD1 or TRBD2 (6 bases each). The TCR was taken from an adult who was a healthcare worker with PCR-confirmed SARS-CoV-2 infection or an uninfected control (not recorded which). This material consisted of whole blood, taken at baseline. CDR3 nucleotide sequence: TGTGCCAGCAGTTACGAGGGGGGAAGGTCCTACGAGCAGTACTTC. It is translated as CASSYEGGRSYEQYF.